The clone carrying this T cell receptor (beta chain) showed up just a few times. The target antigen is unknown. TCRdb ran MiXCR on the 5' RACE reads and lists one entry per CDR3 protein. This table holds 150,000 to 200,000 distinct CDR3 sequences, about a sixth found once. This specimen comes from a study of CD8 T cells in ankylosing spondylitis. Findings and caveats of the study: In peripheral blood, disease-linked CD8+ clones occurred at relatively low frequencies. Seemingly characteristic of ankylosing spondylitis blood was a TCR beta motif consisting of 7 or 8 highly homologous variants.

Trimming left V 3 bases short and J 15 bases short, with 15 bases between. The CDR3 is 13 amino acids. Germline assignment: CDR1 MNHEY and CDR2 SVGAGI. The TCR sequence derives from a male donor with ankylosing spondylitis or in good health (not recorded which). The sample consisted of blood, either unsorted or a sorted T cell fraction (not recorded which). The chain joins TRBV6-5 to TRBJ1-6; D call uncertain. CDR3 sequence: CASSYFRSPNLHF. The CDR3 DNA reads TGTGCCAGCAGTTATTTCAGGTCCCCCAACCTCCACTTT.